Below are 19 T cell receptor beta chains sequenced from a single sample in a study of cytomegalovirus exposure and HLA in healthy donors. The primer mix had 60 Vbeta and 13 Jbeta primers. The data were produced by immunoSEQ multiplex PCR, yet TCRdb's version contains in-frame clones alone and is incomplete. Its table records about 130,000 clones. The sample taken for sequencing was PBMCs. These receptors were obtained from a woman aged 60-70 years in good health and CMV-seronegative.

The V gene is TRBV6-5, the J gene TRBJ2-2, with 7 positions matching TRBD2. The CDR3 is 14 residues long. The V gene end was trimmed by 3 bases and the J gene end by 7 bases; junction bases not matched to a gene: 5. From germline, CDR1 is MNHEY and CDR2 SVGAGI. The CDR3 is CASSYSTSVGELFF. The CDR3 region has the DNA TGTGCCAGCAGTTATAGTACTAGCGTCGGGGAGCTGTTTTTT.

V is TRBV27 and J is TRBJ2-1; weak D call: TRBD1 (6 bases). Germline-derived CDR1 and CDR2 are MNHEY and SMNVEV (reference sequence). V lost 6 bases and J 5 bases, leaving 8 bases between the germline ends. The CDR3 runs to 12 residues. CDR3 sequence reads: CASRTGHNEQFF. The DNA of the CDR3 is TGTGCCAGCAGGACAGGTCACAATGAGCAGTTCTTC.

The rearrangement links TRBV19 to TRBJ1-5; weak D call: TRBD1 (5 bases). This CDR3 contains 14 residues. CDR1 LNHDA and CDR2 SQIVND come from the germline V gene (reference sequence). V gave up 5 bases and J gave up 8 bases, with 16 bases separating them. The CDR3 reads CASSSDWGREPQHF. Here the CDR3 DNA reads TGTGCCAGTAGTTCGGACTGGGGGAGGGAGCCCCAGCATTTT.

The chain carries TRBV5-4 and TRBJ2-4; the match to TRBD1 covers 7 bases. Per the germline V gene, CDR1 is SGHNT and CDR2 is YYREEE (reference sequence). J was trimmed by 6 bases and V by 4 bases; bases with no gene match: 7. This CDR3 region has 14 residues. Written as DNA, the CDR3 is TGTGCCAGCAGCCTACGACAGGGTTTAAACATTCAGTACTTC. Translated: CASSLRQGLNIQYF.

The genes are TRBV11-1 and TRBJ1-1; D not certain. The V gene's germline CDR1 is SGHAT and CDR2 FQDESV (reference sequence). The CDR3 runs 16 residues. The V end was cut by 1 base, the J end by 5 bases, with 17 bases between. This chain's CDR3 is CASSLGYSQAGTEAFF. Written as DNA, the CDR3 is TGTGCCAGCAGCTTAGGGTACAGCCAGGCGGGTACTGAAGCTTTCTTT.

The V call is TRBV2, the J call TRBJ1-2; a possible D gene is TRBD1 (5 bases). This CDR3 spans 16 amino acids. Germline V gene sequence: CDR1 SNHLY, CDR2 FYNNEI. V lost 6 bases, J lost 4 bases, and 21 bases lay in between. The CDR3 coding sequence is TGTGCCAGCAGGGACGAAAGGGGCAGGGCGGCCTATGGCTACACCTTC. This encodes CASRDERGRAAYGYTF.

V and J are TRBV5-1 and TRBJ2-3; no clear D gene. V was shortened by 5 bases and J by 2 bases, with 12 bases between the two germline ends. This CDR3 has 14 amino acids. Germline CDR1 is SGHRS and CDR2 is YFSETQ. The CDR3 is CASRWSVYTDTQYF. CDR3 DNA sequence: TGCGCCAGCAGGTGGAGCGTGTACACAGATACGCAGTATTTT.

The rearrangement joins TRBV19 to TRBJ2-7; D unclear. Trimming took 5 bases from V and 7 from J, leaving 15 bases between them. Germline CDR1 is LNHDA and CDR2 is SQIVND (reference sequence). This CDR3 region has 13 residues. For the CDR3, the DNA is TGTGCCAGTAGTCCCGCTTCGGTGAGGGAGCAGTACTTC. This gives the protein CASSPASVREQYF.

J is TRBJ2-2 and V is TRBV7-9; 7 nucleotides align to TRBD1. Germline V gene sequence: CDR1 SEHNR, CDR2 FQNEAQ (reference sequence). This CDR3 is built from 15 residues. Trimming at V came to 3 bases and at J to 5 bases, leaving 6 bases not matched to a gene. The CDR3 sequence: CASSFLGRGTGELFF. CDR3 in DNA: TGTGCCAGCAGCTTTTTGGGCAGGGGGACCGGGGAGCTGTTTTTT. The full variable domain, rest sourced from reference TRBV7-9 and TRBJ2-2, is DTGVSQNPRHKITKRGQNVTFRCDPISEHNRLYWYRQTLGQGPEFLTYFQNEAQLEKSRLLSDRFSAERPKGSFSTLEIQRTEQGDSAMYLCASSFLGRGTGELFFGEGSRLTVL.

The CDR3: CASSLMGQRQPQHF. In nucleotides, the CDR3 is TGTGCCAGCAGCTTGATGGGTCAGCGTCAGCCCCAGCATTTT. The rearrangement joins TRBV5-8 to TRBJ1-5, with D uncertain. This CDR3 spans 14 amino acids. Germline V gives CDR1 SGHTS, CDR2 YDEGEE. Trimming pared 1 base from V and 6 bases from J, leaving 11 bases between.

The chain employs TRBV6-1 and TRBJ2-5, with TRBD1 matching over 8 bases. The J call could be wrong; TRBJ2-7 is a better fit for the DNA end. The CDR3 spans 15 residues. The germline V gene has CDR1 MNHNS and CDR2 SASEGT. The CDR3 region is CASSEGGTGLYEQYF. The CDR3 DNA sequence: TGTGCCAGCAGTGAAGGGGGGACAGGTTTATACGAGCAGTACTTC.

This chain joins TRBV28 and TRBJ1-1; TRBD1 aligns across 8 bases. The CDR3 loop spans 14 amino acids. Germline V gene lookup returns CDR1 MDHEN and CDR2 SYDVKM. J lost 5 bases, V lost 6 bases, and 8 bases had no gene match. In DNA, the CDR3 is TGTGCCAGCAGATTCAGACAGGGGTGGACTGAAGCTTTCTTT. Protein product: CASRFRQGWTEAFF.

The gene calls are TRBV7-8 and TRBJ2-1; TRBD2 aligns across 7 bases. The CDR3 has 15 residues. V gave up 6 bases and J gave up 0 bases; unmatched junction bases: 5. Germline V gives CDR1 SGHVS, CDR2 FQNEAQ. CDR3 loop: CASSRAGSSYNEQFF. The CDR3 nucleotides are TGTGCCAGCAGTAGAGCGGGGAGCTCCTACAATGAGCAGTTCTTC.

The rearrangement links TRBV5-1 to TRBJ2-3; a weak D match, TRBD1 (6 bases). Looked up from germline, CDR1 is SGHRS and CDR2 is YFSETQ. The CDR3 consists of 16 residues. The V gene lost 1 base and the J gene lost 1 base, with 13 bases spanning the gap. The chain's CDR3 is CASSLSRPGGTDTQYF. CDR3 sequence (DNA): TGCGCCAGCAGCTTGTCCAGGCCAGGGGGCACAGATACGCAGTATTTT.

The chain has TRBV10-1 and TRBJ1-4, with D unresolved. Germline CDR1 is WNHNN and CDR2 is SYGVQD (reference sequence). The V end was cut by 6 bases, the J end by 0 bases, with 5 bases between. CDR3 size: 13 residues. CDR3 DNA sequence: TGCGCCAGCAGGGCTGCAACTAATGAAAAACTGTTTTTT. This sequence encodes CASRAATNEKLFF.

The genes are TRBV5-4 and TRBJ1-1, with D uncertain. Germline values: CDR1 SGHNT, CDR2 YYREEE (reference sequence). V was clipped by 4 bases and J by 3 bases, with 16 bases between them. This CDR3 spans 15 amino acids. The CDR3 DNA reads TGTGCCAGCAGCCGCGCTTCGGGTTCGTACACTGAAGCTTTCTTT. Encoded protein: CASSRASGSYTEAFF. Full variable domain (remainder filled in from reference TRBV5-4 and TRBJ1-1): ETGVTQSPTHLIKTRGQQVTLRCSSQSGHNTVSWYQQALGQGPQFIFQYYREEENGRGNFPPRFSGLQFPNYSSELNVNALELDDSALYLCASSRASGSYTEAFFGQGTRLTVV.

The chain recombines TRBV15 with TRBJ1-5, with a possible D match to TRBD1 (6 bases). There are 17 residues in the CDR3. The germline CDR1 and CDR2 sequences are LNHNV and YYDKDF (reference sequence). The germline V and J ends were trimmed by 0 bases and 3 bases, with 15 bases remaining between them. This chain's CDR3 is CATSRDGSNRDNQPQHF. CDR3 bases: TGTGCCACCAGCAGAGATGGTAGTAACAGGGACAATCAGCCCCAGCATTTT.

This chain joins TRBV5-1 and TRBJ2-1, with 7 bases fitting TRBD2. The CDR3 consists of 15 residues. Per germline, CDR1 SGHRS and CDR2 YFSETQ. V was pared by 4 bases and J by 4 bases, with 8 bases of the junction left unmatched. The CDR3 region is CASSATSERYNEQFF. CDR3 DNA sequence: TGCGCCAGCAGCGCAACTAGCGAACGATACAATGAGCAGTTCTTC.

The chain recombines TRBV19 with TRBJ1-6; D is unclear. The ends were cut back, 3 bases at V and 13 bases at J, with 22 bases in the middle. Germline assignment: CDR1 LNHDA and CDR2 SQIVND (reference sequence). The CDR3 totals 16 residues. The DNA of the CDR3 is TGTGCCAGTAGTATTTCGCCAGTCAATATAATTCACCCCCTCCACTTT. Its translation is CASSISPVNIIHPLHF. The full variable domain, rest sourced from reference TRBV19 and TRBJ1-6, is DGGITQSPKYLFRKEGQNVTLSCEQNLNHDAMYWYRQDPGQGLRLIYYSQIVNDFQKGDIAEGYSVSREKKESFPLTVTSAQKNPTAFYLCASSISPVNIIHPLHFGNGTRLTVT.